This T cell receptor beta chain stems from a study of regulatory T cells in long-lasting Graves disease. General observations from the study: Among the persistent patients, some 2,900 public clonotypes were shared, more than the 850 to 1,000 shared among new patients.

Specified time point: persistent/refractory GD, antithyroid drugs over 5 years with positive TRAb. The TCR library was made from RNA extracted from PBMCs. This clonotype has ten or more counts. The antigen is unknown. Germline is not matched at one junction end, which may reflect a read error. The CDR3 consists of 13 residues. Looked up from germline, CDR1 is SNHLY and CDR2 is FYNNEI. Libraries of TCR beta came from iRepertoire HTBI primers plus Arm-PCR of CDR3 regions. Each CDR3 protein gets one entry after TCRdb re-called the multiplex PCR reads with MiXCR. The sample contains approximately 350,000 distinct CDR3 sequences, roughly 25% of which appear only once.

The receptor was isolated from a woman aged 40-49 years with Graves disease. The sequenced sample was peripheral blood mononuclear cells (PBMCs), obtained when the disease was refractory, from a patient treated with antithyroid drugs. The J gene is TRBJ2-7, the V gene TRBV2, with 10 bases matching TRBD1. CDR3 loop: CAISDRGLYEQYF. The CDR3 bases are TGTGCCATCAGTGACAGGGGGCTGTACGAGCAGTACTTC.